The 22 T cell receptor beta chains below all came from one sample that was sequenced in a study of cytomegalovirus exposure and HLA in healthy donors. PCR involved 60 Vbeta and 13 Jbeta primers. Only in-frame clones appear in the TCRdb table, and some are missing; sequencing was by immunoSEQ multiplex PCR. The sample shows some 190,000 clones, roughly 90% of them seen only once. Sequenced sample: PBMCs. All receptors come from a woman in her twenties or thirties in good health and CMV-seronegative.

CDR3 sequence: CASSYSMPENTGELFF. CDR3 bases: TGTGCCAGCAGTTACTCGATGCCAGAAAACACCGGGGAGCTGTTTTTT. This chain links TRBV6-5 with TRBJ2-2; D not resolved. This CDR3 contains 16 residues. Germline V lookup: CDR1 MNHEY, CDR2 SVGAGI. Trimming removed 0 bases at V and 2 bases at J, with 10 bases between.

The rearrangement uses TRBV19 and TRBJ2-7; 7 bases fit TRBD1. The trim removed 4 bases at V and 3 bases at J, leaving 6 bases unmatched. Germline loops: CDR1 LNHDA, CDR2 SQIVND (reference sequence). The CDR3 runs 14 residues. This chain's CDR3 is CASSTTGANYEQYF. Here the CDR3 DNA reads TGTGCCAGTAGTACCACAGGGGCTAACTACGAGCAGTACTTC.

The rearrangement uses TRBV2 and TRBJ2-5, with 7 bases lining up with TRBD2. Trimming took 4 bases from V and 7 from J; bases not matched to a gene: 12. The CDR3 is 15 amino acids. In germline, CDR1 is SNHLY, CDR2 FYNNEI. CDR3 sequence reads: CASSGWGREGVTQYF. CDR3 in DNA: TGTGCCAGCAGTGGCTGGGGCAGGGAGGGCGTGACCCAGTACTTC.

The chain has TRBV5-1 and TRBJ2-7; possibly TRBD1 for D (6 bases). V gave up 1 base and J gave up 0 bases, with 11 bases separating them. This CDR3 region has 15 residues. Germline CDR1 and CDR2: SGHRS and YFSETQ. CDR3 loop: CASSLIKQGSYEQYF. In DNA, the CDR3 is TGCGCCAGCAGCTTGATTAAACAGGGCTCCTACGAGCAGTACTTC. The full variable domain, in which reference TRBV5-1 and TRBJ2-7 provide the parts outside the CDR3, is KAGVTQTPRYLIKTRGQQVTLSCSPISGHRSVSWYQQTPGQGLQFLFEYFSETQRNKGNFPGRFSGRQFSNSRSEMNVSTLELGDSALYLCASSLIKQGSYEQYFGPGTRLTVT.

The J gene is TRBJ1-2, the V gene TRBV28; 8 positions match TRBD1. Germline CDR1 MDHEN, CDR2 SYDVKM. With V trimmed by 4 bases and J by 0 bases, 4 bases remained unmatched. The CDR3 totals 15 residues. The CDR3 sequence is CASSWEDRANYGYTF. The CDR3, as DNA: TGTGCCAGCAGTTGGGAGGACAGGGCTAACTATGGCTACACCTTC.

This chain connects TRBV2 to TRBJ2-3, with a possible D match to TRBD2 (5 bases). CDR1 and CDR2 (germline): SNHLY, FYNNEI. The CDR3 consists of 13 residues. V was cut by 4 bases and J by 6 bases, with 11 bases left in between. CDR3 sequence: CASSVEGFDTQYF. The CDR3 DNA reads TGTGCCAGCAGTGTTGAGGGTTTCGATACGCAGTATTTT.

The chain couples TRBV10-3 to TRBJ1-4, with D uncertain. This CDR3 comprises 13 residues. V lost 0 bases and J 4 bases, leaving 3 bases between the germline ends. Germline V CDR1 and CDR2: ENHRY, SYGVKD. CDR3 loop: CAISESNNEKLFF. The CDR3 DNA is TGTGCCATCAGTGAGTCTAATAATGAAAAACTGTTTTTT.

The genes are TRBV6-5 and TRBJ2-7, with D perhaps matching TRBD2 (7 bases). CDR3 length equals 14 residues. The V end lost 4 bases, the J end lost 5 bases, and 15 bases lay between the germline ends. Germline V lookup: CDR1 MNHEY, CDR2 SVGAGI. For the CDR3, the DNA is TGTGCCAGCAGTTCGGGAGGCAGGGGCAACGAGCAGTACTTC. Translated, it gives CASSSGGRGNEQYF.

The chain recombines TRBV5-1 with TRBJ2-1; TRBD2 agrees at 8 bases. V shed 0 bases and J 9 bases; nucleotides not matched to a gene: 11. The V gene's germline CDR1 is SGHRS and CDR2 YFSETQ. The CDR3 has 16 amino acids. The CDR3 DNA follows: TGCGCCAGCAGCTTGGGGGCCGGACTAGCCGAGAGTGAGCAGTTCTTC. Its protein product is CASSLGAGLAESEQFF.

The CDR3 sequence: CASSWGGANTEAFF. CDR3 coding DNA: TGTGCCAGCAGTTGGGGCGGGGCGAACACTGAAGCTTTCTTT. The V call is TRBV28, the J call TRBJ1-1; possible D gene TRBD1, 5 bases. This CDR3 region has 14 residues. Germline V gives CDR1 MDHEN, CDR2 SYDVKM. V lost 4 bases, J lost 1 base, and 10 bases lay in between.

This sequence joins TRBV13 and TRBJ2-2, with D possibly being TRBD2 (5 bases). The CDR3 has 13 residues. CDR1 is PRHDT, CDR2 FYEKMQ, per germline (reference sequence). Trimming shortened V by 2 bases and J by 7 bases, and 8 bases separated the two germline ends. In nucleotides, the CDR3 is TGTGCCAGCAGCTTACGGGGAATCGGGGAGCTGTTTTTT. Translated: CASSLRGIGELFF.

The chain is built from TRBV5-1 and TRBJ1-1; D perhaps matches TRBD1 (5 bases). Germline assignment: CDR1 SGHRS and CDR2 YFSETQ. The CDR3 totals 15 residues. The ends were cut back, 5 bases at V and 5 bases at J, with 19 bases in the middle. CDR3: CASSQSLGGLTEAFF. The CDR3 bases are TGCGCCAGCAGTCAATCCTTGGGGGGTTTGACTGAAGCTTTCTTT.

The CDR3 here is CASSLYNEQFF. CDR3 sequence (DNA): TGTGCCAGTAGTCTGTACAATGAGCAGTTCTTC. The J gene is TRBJ2-1, the V gene TRBV19; D is unclear. The germline V gene has CDR1 LNHDA and CDR2 SQIVND (reference sequence). The V gene lost 5 bases and the J gene lost 4 bases, with 3 bases spanning the gap. The CDR3 has 11 amino acids.

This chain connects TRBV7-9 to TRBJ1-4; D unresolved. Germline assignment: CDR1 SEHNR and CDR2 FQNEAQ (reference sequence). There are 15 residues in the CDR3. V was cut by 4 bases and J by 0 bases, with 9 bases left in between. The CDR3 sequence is CASSSYSATNEKLFF. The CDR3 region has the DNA TGTGCCAGCAGCTCATACAGTGCAACTAATGAAAAACTGTTTTTT.

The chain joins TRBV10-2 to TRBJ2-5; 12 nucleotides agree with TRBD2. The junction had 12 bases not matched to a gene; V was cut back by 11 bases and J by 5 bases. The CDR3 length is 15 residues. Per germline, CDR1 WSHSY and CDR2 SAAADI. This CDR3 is CAGHGGTSGPETQYF. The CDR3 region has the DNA TGCGCCGGTCACGGTGGGACTAGCGGGCCGGAGACCCAGTACTTC.

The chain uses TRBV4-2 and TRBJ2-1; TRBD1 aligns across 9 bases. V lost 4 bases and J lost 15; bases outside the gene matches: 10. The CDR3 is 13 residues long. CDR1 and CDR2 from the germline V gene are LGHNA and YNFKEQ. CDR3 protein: CASSLLQGAELFF. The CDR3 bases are TGTGCCAGCAGCCTCCTACAGGGGGCGGAACTGTTCTTC.

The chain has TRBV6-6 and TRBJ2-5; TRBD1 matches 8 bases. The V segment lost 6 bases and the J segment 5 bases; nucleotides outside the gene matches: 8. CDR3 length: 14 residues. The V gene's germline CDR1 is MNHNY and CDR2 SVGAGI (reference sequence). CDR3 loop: CASRSDRDWETQYF. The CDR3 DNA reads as TGTGCCAGCAGATCGGACAGGGATTGGGAGACCCAGTACTTC.

Here the CDR3 DNA reads TGTGCCAGCAGTGAATCCCACGGGGGGTCCTACGAGCAGTACTTC. This encodes CASSESHGGSYEQYF. The chain has TRBV6-1 and TRBJ2-7; 7 nucleotides agree with TRBD2. Germline V gene data show CDR1 as MNHNS and CDR2 as SASEGT. CDR3 length equals 15 residues. The J segment lost 1 base and the V segment lost 2 bases, leaving 5 bases of the junction unmatched.

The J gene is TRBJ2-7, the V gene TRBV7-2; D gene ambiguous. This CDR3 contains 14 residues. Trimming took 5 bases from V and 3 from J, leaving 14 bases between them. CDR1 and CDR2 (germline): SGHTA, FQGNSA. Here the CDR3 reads CASSREAAGYEQYF. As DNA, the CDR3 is TGTGCCAGCAGCCGCGAGGCAGCCGGCTACGAGCAGTACTTC.

The CDR3 region has the DNA TGTGCCAGTAGTGAGCGGGACACTCTGTTGGTCGAGCAGTACTTC. Translation: CASSERDTLLVEQYF. V is TRBV19 and J is TRBJ2-7; tentatively, D is TRBD2 (7 bases). There are 15 residues in the CDR3. Per germline, CDR1 LNHDA and CDR2 SQIVND (reference sequence). With 5 bases removed from V and 6 bases from J, the gap between germline ends came to 20 bases.

The CDR3 region is CASSPGLAGTYEQYF. CDR3 coding DNA: TGTGCCAGCAGCCCCGGGCTAGCGGGGACCTACGAGCAGTACTTC. The rearrangement uses TRBV7-8 and TRBJ2-7, with 9 bases lining up with TRBD2. Germline CDR1 is SGHVS and CDR2 is FQNEAQ. This CDR3 spans 15 amino acids. Trimming took 5 bases from V and 2 from J; bases not matched to a gene: 7.

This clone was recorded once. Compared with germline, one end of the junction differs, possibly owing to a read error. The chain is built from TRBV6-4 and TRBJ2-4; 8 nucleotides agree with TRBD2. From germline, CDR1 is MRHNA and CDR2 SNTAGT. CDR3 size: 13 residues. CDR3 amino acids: CASTGLAINIQYF. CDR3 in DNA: TGTGCCAGCACCGGACTAGCCATAAACATTCAGTACTTC.